This T cell receptor (beta chain) is from a study of blood T cell repertoires in COVID-19. Study background: Sample material is recorded as cDNA or gDNA derived from T cells, B-cell-depleted T cells, or PBMCs.

As handled by the study authors: It was from reference gene primer amplification that nucleated cell counts were estimated. Using immunoSEQ multiplex PCR, the repertoire was profiled, and TCRdb retains in-frame clones only, with some absent. D and trimming were read from the DNA, whereas the V and J calls and clone size are those reported in that table. The sample lists 77,000 or so clones, approximately 80% occurring once. The table lists this clone with a count of one. This CDR3 has 14 amino acids. Germline V gene sequence: CDR1 LNHDA, CDR2 SQIVND (reference sequence). V was pared by 4 bases and J by 13 bases, with 9 bases of the junction left unmatched.

The genes are TRBV19 and TRBJ1-4; TRBD1 matches at 10 bases. This receptor was taken from an older woman with acute or convalescent COVID-19. The sequencing sample was made of peripheral blood. DNA for the CDR3: TGTGCCAGTAGTACCGGGACAGGGGAGCGAGTACTGTTTTTT. Translation: CASSTGTGERVLFF.